Sequencing of this T cell receptor (beta chain) was carried out in a study of regulatory T cells in long-lasting Graves disease. This clonotype came up many times. No antigen is known for it. Broader study findings: TCR diversity was lower in persistent Graves' patients than in newly diagnosed ones. There were preferences for TRBV28, TRBJ1-2 and TRBJ2-5 in persistent disease. With 2,741 shared public clonotypes, persistent patients exceeded new patients, who shared over 950.

Time point here: newly diagnosed GD, antithyroid drugs for less than 3 months. From RNA extracted from PBMCs, the TCR library was made. The patient group derived from an endocrinology department in Xi'an, China. Germline loops: CDR1 PRHDT, CDR2 FYEKMQ (reference sequence). The CDR3 consists of 14 residues. The V end was cut by 0 bases, the J end by 17 bases, with 19 bases between. Researchers made TCR beta libraries by using iRepertoire HTBI primers and running Arm-PCR on CDR3 regions. MiXCR, run by TCRdb on the multiplex PCR reads, gives a single entry per CDR3 protein. The table lists 320,000 or so distinct CDR3 sequences, over 15% of them singletons.

The material was peripheral blood mononuclear cells (PBMCs), obtained at new diagnosis, from a patient treated with antithyroid drugs. This clonotype originated in a female donor with Graves disease. V gene TRBV13 combines with J gene TRBJ1-4; no reliable D call. The CDR3 is CASSLGSQSVVLFF. The CDR3 nucleotides read TGTGCCAGCAGCTTAGGCAGCCAATCGGTCGTACTTTTTTTT.